Each of the 29 T cell receptor beta chains below was sequenced from the same sample in a study of T-cell memory formation after mild COVID-19. TCRdb re-called the 5' RACE reads with MiXCR, one entry per CDR3 protein. The sample holds approximately 400,000 distinct CDR3 sequences, roughly 24% seen once. Sample: PBMCs or a T cell subset sorted from them (not recorded which). Receptor source: an adult woman who had mild COVID-19 (a few samples of this study predate the infection). Cell type and time point are not known.

This clonotype was picked up many times. The chain carries TRBV27 and TRBJ1-5; D call uncertain. The CDR3 is 14 amino acids. The V end lost 5 bases, the J end lost 0 bases, and 8 bases lay between the germline ends. CDR1 is MNHEY, CDR2 SMNVEV, per germline (reference sequence). Here the CDR3 reads CASSLGYSNQPQHF. The CDR3 bases are TGTGCCAGCAGTCTGGGATATAGCAATCAGCCCCAGCATTTT.

V and J are TRBV5-1 and TRBJ2-3; 10 bases line up with TRBD1. CDR3 size: 15 residues. The germline V gene encodes CDR1 SGHRS and CDR2 YFSETQ. The junction had 11 bases not matched to a gene; V was cut back by 10 bases and J by 3 bases. The CDR3 DNA reads as TGCGCCGTTAGGCCGGGACAGGGGAATACAGATACGCAGTATTTT. It specifies CAVRPGQGNTDTQYF.

This clonotype was seen only a few times. V gene TRBV5-1 combines with J gene TRBJ1-2; D is uncertain. CDR1 SGHRS and CDR2 YFSETQ come from the germline V gene. Trimming took off 0 bases at V and 3 bases at J, with 9 bases between the two ends. This CDR3 is 14 amino acids long. CDR3 bases: TGCGCCAGCAGCTTGGATGGCGGATACTATGGCTACACCTTC. This codes for CASSLDGGYYGYTF.

This chain joins TRBV15 and TRBJ2-5, with 8 positions matching TRBD2. The CDR3 contains 18 residues. With V trimmed by 1 base and J by 1 base, 11 bases remained unmatched. Per germline, CDR1 LNHNV and CDR2 YYDKDF (reference sequence). The CDR3 protein is CATSRASAGRVGQETQYF. The DNA of the CDR3 is TGTGCCACCAGCAGAGCGTCCGCCGGGAGGGTGGGCCAAGAGACCCAGTACTTC.

V gene TRBV10-3 combines with J gene TRBJ1-1, with D possibly being TRBD1 (5 bases). V dropped 7 bases and J dropped 5 bases, with 23 bases sitting between them. This CDR3 has 16 amino acids. Germline values: CDR1 ENHRY, CDR2 SYGVKD. DNA for the CDR3: TGTGCCATCAACAAGACACCAGGAGCCCCAGGGACTGAAGCTTTCTTT. Protein sequence: CAINKTPGAPGTEAFF.

The chain links TRBV6-5 to TRBJ1-5, with D maybe TRBD1 (6 bases). The CDR3 length is 16 residues. CDR1 is MNHEY, CDR2 SVGAGI, per germline. V was clipped by 0 bases and J by 2 bases, with 11 bases between them. CDR3 amino acids: CASSYSGALGNQPQHF. CDR3 DNA sequence: TGTGCCAGCAGTTACTCGGGGGCATTGGGCAATCAGCCCCAGCATTTT.

The rearrangement joins TRBV6-2 or TRBV6-3 to TRBJ2-2, with 9 positions matching TRBD1. Trimming cost V 6 bases and J 6 bases; bases outside gene matches: 11. The CDR3 spans 16 residues. CDR1 and CDR2 from the germline V gene are MNHEY and SVGEGT. The CDR3 nucleotides read TGTGCCAGCAGACCGGACAGGGGATGGAGTTCCGGGGAGCTGTTTTTT. This translates into CASRPDRGWSSGELFF.

This clonotype has a handful of counts. The DNA for the CDR3 is TGTGCCAGCAGTGAACCGAGCGGCAATGAGCAGTTCTTC. This translates into CASSEPSGNEQFF. V and J are TRBV6-1 and TRBJ2-1; TRBD2 is a possible D gene (5 bases). The V gene lost 2 bases and the J gene lost 6 bases, with 8 bases spanning the gap. CDR3 length: 13 amino acids. Germline V CDR1 and CDR2: MNHNS, SASEGT.

The table lists this clonotype with many counts. This rearrangement joins TRBV12-3 or TRBV12-4 to TRBJ1-5; TRBD1 might be the D (5 bases). Trimming pared 6 bases from V and 7 bases from J, leaving 19 bases between. This CDR3 has 15 residues. The chain's CDR3 is CASSQQDSREQPQHF. CDR3 bases: TGTGCCAGCAGCCAACAAGACAGTCGGGAGCAGCCCCAGCATTTT.

The chain has TRBV7-9 and TRBJ2-1, with D perhaps TRBD1 (6 bases). CDR3 length: 17 residues. CDR1 and CDR2 from the germline V gene are SEHNR and FQNEAQ (reference sequence). Trimming pared 1 base from V and 4 bases from J, leaving 17 bases between. In nucleotides, the CDR3 is TGTGCCAGCAGCTTAGATGAGGCCAGGGGCTATTACAATGAGCAGTTCTTC. It translates to CASSLDEARGYYNEQFF.

The gene calls are TRBV5-1 and TRBJ2-7; a weak D match, TRBD1 (5 bases). CDR3 size: 14 residues. Germline V gene data show CDR1 as SGHRS and CDR2 as YFSETQ. Deletions cut 2 bases from V and 5 bases from J, with 14 bases between. DNA of the CDR3: TGCGCCAGCAGCTTTCGGCCAGGGCTGAACGAGCAGTACTTC. It translates to CASSFRPGLNEQYF. The full variable domain, with the rest looked up from reference TRBV5-1 and TRBJ2-7, is KAGVTQTPRYLIKTRGQQVTLSCSPISGHRSVSWYQQTPGQGLQFLFEYFSETQRNKGNFPGRFSGRQFSNSRSEMNVSTLELGDSALYLCASSFRPGLNEQYFGPGTRLTVT.

This clonotype appeared a few times. The CDR3 sequence is CASSVSLVSSTDTQYF. The DNA of the CDR3 is TGTGCCAGCAGCGTAAGTCTCGTTTCTAGCACAGATACGCAGTATTTT. The V gene is TRBV9, the J gene TRBJ2-3; D is undetermined. The V and J ends lost 1 base and 0 bases respectively, with 12 bases between them. The CDR3 consists of 16 residues. The germline V gene has CDR1 SGDLS and CDR2 YYNGEE.

This clonotype was detected only a few times. The chain recombines TRBV6-5 with TRBJ2-2; 12 bases are shared with TRBD2. V was pared by 5 bases and J by 4 bases, with 14 bases of the junction left unmatched. The CDR3 is made up of 19 amino acids. Germline-derived CDR1 and CDR2 are MNHEY and SVGAGI. CDR3 amino acids: CASSHWTSGIRPGTGELFF. The CDR3 coding sequence is TGTGCCAGCAGTCACTGGACTAGCGGGATCCGCCCTGGCACCGGGGAGCTGTTTTTT.

The chain combines TRBV5-1 with TRBJ1-2; 9 bases are shared with TRBD1. V lost 3 bases to trimming and J lost 3 bases; unmatched junction nucleotides: 6. This CDR3 has 15 residues. Germline CDR1 and CDR2: SGHRS and YFSETQ. This CDR3 reads CASSWDTGGDYGYTF. DNA of the CDR3: TGCGCCAGCAGCTGGGATACAGGGGGCGACTATGGCTACACCTTC.

The chain carries TRBV6-5 and TRBJ2-5; no reliable D call. Germline V CDR1 and CDR2: MNHEY, SVGAGI. The V end lost 2 bases, the J end lost 4 bases, and 11 bases lay between the germline ends. This CDR3 has 14 amino acids. The chain's CDR3 is CASSYGLLPETQYF. CDR3 in DNA: TGTGCCAGCAGTTACGGCCTACTCCCAGAGACCCAGTACTTC.

There are a few counts of this clonotype. CDR3 sequence: CASSFGTSSDEQFF. In DNA form, the CDR3 reads TGTGCCAGCAGCTTCGGGACTAGTTCGGATGAGCAGTTCTTC. The rearrangement uses TRBV7-9 and TRBJ2-1; 8 bases agree with TRBD2. Germline assignment: CDR1 SEHNR and CDR2 FQNEAQ (reference sequence). V gave up 3 bases and J gave up 8 bases; unmatched junction bases: 6. This CDR3 has 14 residues.

The J gene is TRBJ1-5, the V gene TRBV12-3 or TRBV12-4, with D possibly TRBD1 on 5 matching bases. Trimming removed 7 bases from V and 6 bases from J, with 13 bases in between. The length of the CDR3 is 13 residues. The CDR3 DNA sequence: TGTGCCAGCATCAAGGGGCGCGGTCAGCCCCAGCATTTT. Protein product: CASIKGRGQPQHF.

Only a few counts were recorded for this clonotype. J is TRBJ2-7 and V is TRBV29-1, with D possibly matching TRBD1 (6 bases). This CDR3 has 15 residues. Germline V CDR1 and CDR2: SQVTM, ANQGSEA. The V end was cut by 1 base, the J end by 2 bases, with 15 bases between. Written as DNA, the CDR3 is TGCAGCGTTGAAGGCGGGCCAGGGGAAACCTACGAGCAGTACTTC. Translation: CSVEGGPGETYEQYF.

This clonotype occurred many times. The chain uses TRBV7-2 and TRBJ2-7; possible D gene TRBD2, 6 bases. V dropped 5 bases and J dropped 2 bases, with 16 bases sitting between them. Per the germline V gene, CDR1 is SGHTA and CDR2 is FQGNSA. This CDR3 comprises 15 residues. The CDR3 nucleotides read TGTGCCAGCAGCCAGACACCACCGGGAGCCTACGAGCAGTACTTC. Protein: CASSQTPPGAYEQYF.

V gene TRBV5-1 combines with J gene TRBJ1-5; D is uncertain. Germline CDR1 and CDR2: SGHRS and YFSETQ. V lost 0 bases to trimming and J lost 4 bases, with 11 bases between them. The CDR3 runs to 15 residues. The CDR3 loop is CASSLGGGRNQPQHF. CDR3 DNA sequence: TGCGCCAGCAGCTTGGGAGGAGGGCGGAATCAGCCCCAGCATTTT. The full variable domain, with the rest looked up from reference TRBV5-1 and TRBJ1-5, is KAGVTQTPRYLIKTRGQQVTLSCSPISGHRSVSWYQQTPGQGLQFLFEYFSETQRNKGNFPGRFSGRQFSNSRSEMNVSTLELGDSALYLCASSLGGGRNQPQHFGDGTRLSIL.

V usage is TRBV9 and J usage is TRBJ1-3; maybe TRBD1 (5 bases). V lost 5 bases and J lost 0, with 12 bases in between. The germline gives CDR1 SGDLS, CDR2 YYNGEE. This CDR3 region has 15 residues. CDR3 amino acids: CASRRTSHSGNTIYF. Here the CDR3 DNA reads TGTGCCAGCAGAAGGACAAGCCACTCTGGAAACACCATATATTTT. The whole variable domain, filled in from reference TRBV9 and TRBJ1-3, reads DSGVTQTPKHLITATGQRVTLRCSPRSGDLSVYWYQQSLDQGLQFLIQYYNGEERAKGNILERFSAQQFPDLHSELNLSSLELGDSALYFCASRRTSHSGNTIYFGEGSWLTVV.

This chain uses TRBV3-1 with TRBJ1-2, with unresolved D. Trimming removed 1 base at V and 0 bases at J, with 6 bases between. Germline V gives CDR1 LGHDT, CDR2 YNNKEL (reference sequence). This CDR3 region has 14 residues. The DNA of the CDR3 is TGTGCCAGCAGCCAAGCGACGTCTAACTATGGCTACACCTTC. Protein sequence: CASSQATSNYGYTF.

This clonotype has just a few counts. The V and J genes are TRBV19 and TRBJ1-5, with TRBD1 matching over 7 bases. The CDR3 is 14 residues long. CDR1 and CDR2 (germline): LNHDA, SQIVND (reference sequence). The J segment lost 0 bases and the V segment lost 4 bases, leaving 0 bases of the junction unmatched. Here the CDR3 reads CASSRTGSNQPQHF. CDR3 coding DNA: TGTGCCAGTAGTAGGACAGGTAGCAATCAGCCCCAGCATTTT.

The J gene is TRBJ2-5, the V gene TRBV6-2 or TRBV6-3; D ambiguous. The CDR3 length is 12 residues. Germline values: CDR1 MNHEY, CDR2 SVGEGT. Trimming took 7 bases from V and 1 from J, leaving 7 bases between them. The CDR3 nucleotides are TGTGCCAGCACTAATCCCCAAGAGACCCAGTACTTC. Translation: CASTNPQETQYF.

This clonotype was seen repeatedly, ten times or more. This chain links TRBV29-1 with TRBJ2-2; tentatively, D is TRBD1 or TRBD2 (5 bases each). This CDR3 region has 15 residues. V lost 4 bases, J lost 0 bases, and 12 bases lay in between. Germline V gene lookup returns CDR1 SQVTM and CDR2 ANQGSEA. The CDR3 loop is CSVVRGPTNTGELFF. DNA of the CDR3: TGCAGCGTTGTGAGGGGCCCTACGAACACCGGGGAGCTGTTTTTT.

V is TRBV5-1 and J is TRBJ1-2, with 7 bases identical to TRBD1. J lost 0 bases, V lost 3 bases, and 5 bases had no gene match. The germline V gene has CDR1 SGHRS and CDR2 YFSETQ. This CDR3 region has 15 residues. The CDR3: CASSSGQPTNYGYTF. DNA for the CDR3: TGCGCCAGCAGCTCGGGACAGCCTACTAACTATGGCTACACCTTC.

The genes are TRBV4-1 and TRBJ2-7; D possibly corresponds to TRBD1 (6 bases). The CDR3 consists of 15 residues. The germline V and J ends were trimmed by 5 bases and 0 bases, with 14 bases remaining between them. Germline CDR1 reads MGHRA; CDR2 reads YSYEKL. The CDR3: CASSEGEGYSYEQYF. The CDR3 nucleotides are TGCGCCAGCAGCGAGGGGGAAGGTTACTCCTACGAGCAGTACTTC.

The chain uses TRBV25-1 and TRBJ2-2; 13 nucleotides agree with TRBD2. This CDR3 has 16 residues. V shed 4 bases and J 7 bases; nucleotides not matched to a gene: 6. Germline V gene lookup returns CDR1 MGHDK and CDR2 SYGVNS. CDR3 nucleotide sequence: TGTGCCAGCAGTGCCAGGACTAGCGGGAGAGACGGGGAGCTGTTTTTT. Residues: CASSARTSGRDGELFF.

This clonotype was observed a few times. V is TRBV11-1 and J is TRBJ2-1, with 7 nucleotides matching TRBD1. The ends lost 6 bases at V and 10 bases at J; junction bases unmatched: 15. The CDR3 sequence is 15 residues long. CDR1 SGHAT and CDR2 FQDESV come from the germline V gene (reference sequence). The CDR3 DNA reads as TGTGCCAGCAGGTTGAGCGGAGGACAGGTTAGAGAGCAGTTCTTC. It yields the protein CASRLSGGQVREQFF.